This T cell receptor (beta chain) stems from a study of CD8 T cells in Susac syndrome. Reverse transcription of roughly 0.45 to 1 ug RNA used random hexamers. MiXCR, run by TCRdb on the immunoSEQ multiplex PCR reads, gives a single entry per CDR3 protein. The sample contains about 83,000 distinct CDR3 sequences, 90% to 97% of which appear only once. This clonotype was seen only once. Trimming removed 3 bases at V and 2 bases at J, with 22 bases between. The CDR3 runs 18 residues. Germline V CDR1 and CDR2: MDHEN, SYDVKM. The receptor's source is a human donor with Susac syndrome. Sequenced input: CD8+ T cells from PBMCs. The gene calls are TRBV28 and TRBJ2-5; D might be TRBD1 or TRBD2, each matching 5 bases. The CDR3 sequence: CASSFMGPVMKFQETQYF. The DNA of the CDR3 is TGTGCCAGCAGTTTTATGGGACCCGTAATGAAGTTTCAAGAGACCCAGTACTTC.